The entry below gives a single TCR beta chain sequence along with its context. Antigen specificity is unknown. Other DNA sequences in this specimen translate into the identical CDR3. The data are from a study of CD4+ T cells in melanoma. Study results and caveats: Reportedly, melanoma neoantigen-specific CD4+ T cells showed varied differentiation states. A reported correlation linked neoantigen-specific CD4+ T cells to CD8+, macrophage and B cell function.

TCRdb keeps only in-frame clones here, not all; method: immunoSEQ multiplex PCR. Here the sample spans roughly 140,000 clones, nearly 95% being singletons. V was trimmed by 3 bases and J by 0 bases, leaving 5 bases between them. This CDR3 is built from 13 residues. Germline CDR1 is SEHNR and CDR2 is FQNEAQ (reference sequence). This receptor was identified in a human donor with melanoma. This sequence joins TRBV7-9 and TRBJ1-1; no reliable D call. The CDR3 nucleotides are TGTGCCAGCAGCTTCGACATGAACACTGAAGCTTTCTTT. It specifies CASSFDMNTEAFF.